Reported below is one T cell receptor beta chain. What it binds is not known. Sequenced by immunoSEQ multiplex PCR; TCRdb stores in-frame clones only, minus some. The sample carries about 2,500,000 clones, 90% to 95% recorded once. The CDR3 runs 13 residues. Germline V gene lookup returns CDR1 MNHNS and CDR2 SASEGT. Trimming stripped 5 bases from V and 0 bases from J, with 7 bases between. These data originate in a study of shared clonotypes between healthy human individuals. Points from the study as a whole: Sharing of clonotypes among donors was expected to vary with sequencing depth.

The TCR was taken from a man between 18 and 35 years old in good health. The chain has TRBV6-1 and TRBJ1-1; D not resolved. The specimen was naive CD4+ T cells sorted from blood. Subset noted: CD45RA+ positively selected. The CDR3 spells CASSTFMNTEAFF. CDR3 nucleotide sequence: TGTGCCAGCAGTACCTTCATGAACACTGAAGCTTTCTTT.